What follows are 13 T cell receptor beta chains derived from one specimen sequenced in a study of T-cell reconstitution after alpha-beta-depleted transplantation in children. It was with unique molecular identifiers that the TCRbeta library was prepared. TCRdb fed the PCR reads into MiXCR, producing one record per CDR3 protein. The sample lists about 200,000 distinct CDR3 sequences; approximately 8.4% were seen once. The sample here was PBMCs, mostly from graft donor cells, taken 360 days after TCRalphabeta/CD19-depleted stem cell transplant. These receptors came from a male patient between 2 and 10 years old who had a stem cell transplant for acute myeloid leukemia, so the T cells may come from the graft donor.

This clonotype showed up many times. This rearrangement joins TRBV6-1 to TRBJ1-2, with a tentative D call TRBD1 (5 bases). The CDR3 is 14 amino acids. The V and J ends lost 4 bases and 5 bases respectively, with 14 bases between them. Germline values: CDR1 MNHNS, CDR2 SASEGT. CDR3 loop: CASSVWGRRYGYTF. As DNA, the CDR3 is TGTGCCAGCAGTGTTTGGGGACGAAGGTATGGCTACACCTTC.

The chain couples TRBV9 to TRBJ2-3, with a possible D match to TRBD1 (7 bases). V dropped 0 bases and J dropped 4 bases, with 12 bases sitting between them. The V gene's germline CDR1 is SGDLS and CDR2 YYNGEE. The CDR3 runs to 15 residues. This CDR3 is CASSVGAGGPDTQYF. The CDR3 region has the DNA TGTGCCAGCAGCGTAGGGGCAGGGGGGCCAGATACGCAGTATTTT.

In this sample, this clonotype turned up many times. This CDR3 reads CASKVGPNTGELFF. In nucleotides, the CDR3 is TGTGCCAGCAAGGTGGGCCCGAACACCGGGGAGCTGTTTTTT. This chain links TRBV6-2 or TRBV6-3 with TRBJ2-2; D not certain. The CDR3 contains 14 residues. V lost 7 bases, J lost 0 bases, and 9 bases lay in between. Germline CDR1 is MNHEY and CDR2 is SVGEGT.

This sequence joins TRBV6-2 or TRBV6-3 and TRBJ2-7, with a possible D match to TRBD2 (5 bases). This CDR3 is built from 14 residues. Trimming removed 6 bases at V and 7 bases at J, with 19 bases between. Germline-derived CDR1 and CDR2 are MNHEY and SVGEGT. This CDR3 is CASRRAAALREQYF. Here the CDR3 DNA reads TGTGCCAGCAGGCGGGCGGCAGCCCTAAGGGAGCAGTACTTC.

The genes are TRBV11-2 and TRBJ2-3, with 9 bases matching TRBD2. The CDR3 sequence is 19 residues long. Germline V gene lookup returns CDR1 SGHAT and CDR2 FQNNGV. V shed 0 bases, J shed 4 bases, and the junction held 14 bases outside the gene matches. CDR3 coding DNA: TGTGCCAGCAGCTTAGACTCCTTAGGTAGCGGGAGTATCTCAGATACGCAGTATTTT. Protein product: CASSLDSLGSGSISDTQYF.

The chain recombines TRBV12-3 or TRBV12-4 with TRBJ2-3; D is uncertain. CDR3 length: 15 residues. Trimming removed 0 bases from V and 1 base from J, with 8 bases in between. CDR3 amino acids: CASSLASARTDTQYF. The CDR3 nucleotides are TGTGCCAGCAGTTTAGCCAGCGCGCGCACAGATACGCAGTATTTT.

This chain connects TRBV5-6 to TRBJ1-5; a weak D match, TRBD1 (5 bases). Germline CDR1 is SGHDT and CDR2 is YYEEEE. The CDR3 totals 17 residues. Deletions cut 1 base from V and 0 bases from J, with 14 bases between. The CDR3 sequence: CASSLMSGDISNQPQHF. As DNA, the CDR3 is TGTGCCAGCAGCTTGATGTCGGGGGATATTAGCAATCAGCCCCAGCATTTT. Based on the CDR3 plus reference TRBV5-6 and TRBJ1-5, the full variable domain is DAGVTQSPTHLIKTRGQQVTLRCSPKSGHDTVSWYQQALGQGPQFIFQYYEEEERQRGNFPDRFSGHQFPNYSSELNVNALLLGDSALYLCASSLMSGDISNQPQHFGDGTRLSIL.

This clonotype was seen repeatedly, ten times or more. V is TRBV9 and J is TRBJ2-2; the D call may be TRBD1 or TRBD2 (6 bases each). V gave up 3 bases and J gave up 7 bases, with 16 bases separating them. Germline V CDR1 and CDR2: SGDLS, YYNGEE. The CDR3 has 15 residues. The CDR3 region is CASSAEQGGGGELFF. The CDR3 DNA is TGTGCCAGCAGCGCCGAACAGGGAGGTGGCGGGGAGCTGTTTTTT.

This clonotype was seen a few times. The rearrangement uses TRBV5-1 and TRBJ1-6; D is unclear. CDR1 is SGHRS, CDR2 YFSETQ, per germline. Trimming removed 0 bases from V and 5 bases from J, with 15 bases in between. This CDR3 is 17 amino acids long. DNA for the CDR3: TGCGCCAGCAGCTTGGCAGACACTCGCCTGAATAATTCACCCCTCCACTTT. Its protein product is CASSLADTRLNNSPLHF.

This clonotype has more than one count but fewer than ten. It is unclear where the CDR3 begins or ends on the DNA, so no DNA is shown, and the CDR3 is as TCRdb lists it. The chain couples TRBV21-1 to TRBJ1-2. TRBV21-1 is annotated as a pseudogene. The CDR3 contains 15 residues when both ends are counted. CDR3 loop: CASSKVGGGIYGYTF.

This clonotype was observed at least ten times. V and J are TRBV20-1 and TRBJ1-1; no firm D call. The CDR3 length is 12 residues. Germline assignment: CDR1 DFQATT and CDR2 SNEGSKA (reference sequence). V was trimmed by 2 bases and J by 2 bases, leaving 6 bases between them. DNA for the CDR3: TGCAGTGCTAGACCGCTAAACACTGAAGCTTTCTTT. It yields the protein CSARPLNTEAFF.

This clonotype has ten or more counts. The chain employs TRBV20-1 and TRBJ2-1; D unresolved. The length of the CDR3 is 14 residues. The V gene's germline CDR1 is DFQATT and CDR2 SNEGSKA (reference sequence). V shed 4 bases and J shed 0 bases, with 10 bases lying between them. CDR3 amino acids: CSANEDSSYNEQFF. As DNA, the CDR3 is TGCAGTGCTAACGAGGATAGCTCCTACAATGAGCAGTTCTTC.

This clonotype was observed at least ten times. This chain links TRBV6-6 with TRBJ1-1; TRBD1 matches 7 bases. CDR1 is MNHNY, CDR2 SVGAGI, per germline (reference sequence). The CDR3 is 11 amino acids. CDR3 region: CPTGQGTEAFF. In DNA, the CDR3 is TGTCCGACAGGGCAGGGCACTGAAGCTTTCTTT.